One and the same sample provided the 6 T cell receptor beta chains below, sequenced in a study of response to subunit inactivated influenza vaccine. TCRdb processed the RT-PCR reads anew with MiXCR; each CDR3 protein has one entry. In the table there are over 800,000 distinct CDR3 sequences, roughly 20% of which are singletons. The source material was PBMCs from blood, sampled about 5 days after vaccination. The source of these receptors is a man aged 50 to 59 who received an inactivated influenza vaccine.

This clonotype was seen more than once but under ten times. The chain is built from TRBV6-6 and TRBJ1-1; tentatively, D is TRBD1 (6 bases). In germline, CDR1 is MNHNY, CDR2 SVGAGI (reference sequence). V was trimmed by 5 bases and J by 9 bases, leaving 13 bases between them. This CDR3 region has 12 residues. CDR3 loop: CASSSTGLQAFF. The CDR3, as DNA: TGTGCCAGCAGTAGTACAGGGCTTCAAGCTTTCTTT.

This clonotype was detected only a few times. The CDR3 loop is CAISPRPGQGAYEQYF. The CDR3 coding sequence is TGTGCCATCAGCCCAAGACCGGGACAGGGGGCTTACGAGCAGTACTTC. The chain carries TRBV10-3 and TRBJ2-7, with 12 nucleotides matching TRBD1. Unmatched junction bases numbered 10, after V lost 6 bases and J lost 4 bases. This CDR3 spans 16 amino acids. Germline V gene lookup returns CDR1 ENHRY and CDR2 SYGVKD.

At least ten counts were recorded for this clonotype. The chain combines TRBV7-9 with TRBJ2-5, with 8 bases lining up with TRBD1. V shed 1 base, J shed 4 bases, and the junction held 5 bases outside the gene matches. Germline V gene sequence: CDR1 SEHNR, CDR2 FQNEAQ (reference sequence). The CDR3 is made up of 15 amino acids. CDR3 DNA: TGTGCCAGCAGCTTAGGAGTCAGGGGGCGAGAGACCCAGTACTTC. Its protein product is CASSLGVRGRETQYF.

In this sample, this clonotype turned up a few times. The chain employs TRBV11-2 and TRBJ1-2, with a weak D call TRBD1 (5 bases). This CDR3 comprises 14 residues. Trimming pared 5 bases from V and 4 bases from J, leaving 14 bases between. The germline CDR1 and CDR2 sequences are SGHAT and FQNNGV. The CDR3 DNA reads as TGTGCCAGCAGCCCAGCAGGGAACAGCTATGGCTACACCTTC. Encoded protein: CASSPAGNSYGYTF. Filled out from reference TRBV11-2 and TRBJ1-2, the complete variable domain reads EAGVAQSPRYKIIEKRQSVAFWCNPISGHATLYWYQQILGQGPKLLIQFQNNGVVDDSQLPKDRFSAERLKGVDSTLKIQPAKLEDSAVYLCASSPAGNSYGYTFGSGTRLTVV.

The V call is TRBV7-9, the J call TRBJ2-7; TRBD1 agrees at 9 bases. The germline gives CDR1 SEHNR, CDR2 FQNEAQ (reference sequence). The CDR3 covers 14 residues. V was clipped by 1 base and J by 6 bases; unmatched bases: 4. The CDR3 region has the DNA TGTGCCAGCAGCTTAGGGACAGGGGCGGGCGAGCAGTACTTC. It yields the protein CASSLGTGAGEQYF. Full variable domain (rest looked up from reference TRBV7-9 and TRBJ2-7): DTGVSQNPRHKITKRGQNVTFRCDPISEHNRLYWYRQTLGQGPEFLTYFQNEAQLEKSRLLSDRFSAERPKGSFSTLEIQRTEQGDSAMYLCASSLGTGAGEQYFGPGTRLTVT.

The chain is built from TRBV4-3 and TRBJ2-1; a weak D match, TRBD1 (6 bases). CDR1 is LGHNA and CDR2 is YSLEER in the germline V gene. The CDR3 runs 17 residues. The V and J ends lost 0 bases and 0 bases respectively, with 12 bases between them. CDR3 bases: TGCGCCAGCAGCCAAGACACCGGGACAAGCTCCTACAATGAGCAGTTCTTC. Encoded protein: CASSQDTGTSSYNEQFF.